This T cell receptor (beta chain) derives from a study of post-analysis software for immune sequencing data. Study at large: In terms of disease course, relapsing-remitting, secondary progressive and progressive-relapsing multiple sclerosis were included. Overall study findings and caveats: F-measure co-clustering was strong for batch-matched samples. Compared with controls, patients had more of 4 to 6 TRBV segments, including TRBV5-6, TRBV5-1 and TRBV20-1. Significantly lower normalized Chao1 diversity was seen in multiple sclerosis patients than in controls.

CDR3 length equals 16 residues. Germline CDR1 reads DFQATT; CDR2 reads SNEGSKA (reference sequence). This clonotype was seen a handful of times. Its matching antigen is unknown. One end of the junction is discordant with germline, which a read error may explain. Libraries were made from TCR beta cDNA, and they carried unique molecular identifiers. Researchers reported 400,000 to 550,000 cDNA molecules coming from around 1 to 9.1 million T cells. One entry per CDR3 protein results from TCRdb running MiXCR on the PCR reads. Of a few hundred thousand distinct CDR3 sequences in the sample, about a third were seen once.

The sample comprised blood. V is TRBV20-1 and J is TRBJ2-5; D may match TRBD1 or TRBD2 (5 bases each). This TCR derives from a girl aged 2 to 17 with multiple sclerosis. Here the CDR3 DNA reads TGCAGTGCTGGAGATCCGGGACGGCTGTACCAAGAGACCCAGTACTTC. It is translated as CSAGDPGRLYQETQYF.